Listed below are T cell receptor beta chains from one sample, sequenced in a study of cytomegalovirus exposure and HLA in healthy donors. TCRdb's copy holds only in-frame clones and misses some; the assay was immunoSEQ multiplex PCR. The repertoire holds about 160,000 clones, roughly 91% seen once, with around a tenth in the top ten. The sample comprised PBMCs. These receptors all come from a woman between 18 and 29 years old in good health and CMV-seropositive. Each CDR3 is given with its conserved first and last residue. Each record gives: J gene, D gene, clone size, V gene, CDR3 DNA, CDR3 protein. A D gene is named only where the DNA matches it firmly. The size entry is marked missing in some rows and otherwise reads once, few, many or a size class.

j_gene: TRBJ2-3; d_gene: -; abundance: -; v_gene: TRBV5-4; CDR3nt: TGTGCCAGCAGCGCTGGCAGCACAGATACGCAGTATTTT; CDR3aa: CASSAGSTDTQYF
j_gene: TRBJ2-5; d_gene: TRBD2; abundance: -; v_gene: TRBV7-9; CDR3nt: TGTGCCAGCAGCTCCCTAGCGGCACCTAACCAAGAGACCCAGTACTTC; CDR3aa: CASSSLAAPNQETQYF
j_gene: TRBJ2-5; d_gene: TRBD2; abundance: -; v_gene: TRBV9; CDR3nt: TGTGCCAGCAGCGTAGCCCCTAGCGGGGGGACGGAGACCCAGTACTTC; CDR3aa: CASSVAPSGGTETQYF
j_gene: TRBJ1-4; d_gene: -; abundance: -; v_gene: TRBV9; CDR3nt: TGTGCCAGCAGCGTAGGACAGGCCCACGAAAAACTGTTTTTT; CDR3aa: CASSVGQAHEKLFF
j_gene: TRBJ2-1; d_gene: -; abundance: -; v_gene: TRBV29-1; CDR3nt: TGCAGCGTTATATTTCACAATGAGCAGTTCTTC; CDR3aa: CSVIFHNEQFF
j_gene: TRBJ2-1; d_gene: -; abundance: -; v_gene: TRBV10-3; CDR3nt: TGTGCCATCAGTGACGGGAGAGGTGGGTGGAATGAGCAGTTCTTC; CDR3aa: CAISDGRGGWNEQFF
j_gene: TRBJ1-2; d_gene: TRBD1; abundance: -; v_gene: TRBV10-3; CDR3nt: TGTGCCAGCAGAAAGACAGGGCCAAACTATGGCTACACCTTC; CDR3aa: CASRKTGPNYGYTF
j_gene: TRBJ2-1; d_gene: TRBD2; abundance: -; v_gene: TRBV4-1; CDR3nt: TGCGCCAGCAGCCAAGCGGCGGGAGTGTCTTACAATGAGCAGTTCTTC; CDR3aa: CASSQAAGVSYNEQFF
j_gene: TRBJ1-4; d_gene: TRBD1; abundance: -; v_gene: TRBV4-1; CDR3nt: TGCGCCAGCAGCCAACCGGACAGGACCGGGGAAAAACTGTTTTTT; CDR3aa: CASSQPDRTGEKLFF
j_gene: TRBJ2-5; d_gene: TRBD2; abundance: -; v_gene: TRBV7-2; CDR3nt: TGTGCCAGCAGCCAAAGGACTAGCGGGAGCTTAATAAAGACCCAGTACTTC; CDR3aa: CASSQRTSGSLIKTQYF
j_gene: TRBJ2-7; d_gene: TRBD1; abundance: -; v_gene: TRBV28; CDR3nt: TGTGCCAGTAACCGGGACAGGGGGCTCAAAGGGACTTACGAGCAGTACTTC; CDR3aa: CASNRDRGLKGTYEQYF
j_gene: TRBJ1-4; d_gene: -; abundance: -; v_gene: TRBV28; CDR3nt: TGTGCCAGCAGTTTGTCAACAGGGTCCAATGAAAAACTGTTTTTT; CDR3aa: CASSLSTGSNEKLFF
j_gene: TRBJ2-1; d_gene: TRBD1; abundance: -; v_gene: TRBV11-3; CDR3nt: TGTGCCAGCAGCTTAGTAGGCGAGGGGGCCGCCTACAATGAGCAGTTCTTC; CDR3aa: CASSLVGEGAAYNEQFF
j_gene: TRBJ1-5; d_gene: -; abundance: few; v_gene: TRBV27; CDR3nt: TGTGCCAGCAGTTTATCGGCAAAGCCCCAGCATTTT; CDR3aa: CASSLSAKPQHF